This T cell receptor (beta chain) originates from a study of shared clonotypes between healthy human individuals (TCRdb year 2020). In the study overall: Two women and a few men aged 18 to 49 years were included in the cohort. The study deeply sequenced blood TCR repertoires of about 5 healthy adults to estimate repertoire size and the extent of clonotype sharing between individuals. Libraries were prepared and TCR repertoires were sequenced by different laboratories using diverse techniques, in order to increase sequencing depth and limit assay-specific biases. Per donor, leukapheresis produced somewhere between about 0.85 and 10 billion PBMCs. For each donor, CD4 naive and CD4 memory were each run on three plates, CD8 naive on two plates, and CD8 memory on one plate. Overall study results and their limits: Only blood was sampled, and tissue TCR repertoires likely differ from those in blood. The small number of donors limited the genetic and exposure-history diversity represented. Larger estimated clonotype richness was generally found for naive subsets than for memory subsets. Compared with non-shared clonotypes, the clonotypes found in all four sorted-subset donors had higher generation probabilities. Based on pairwise subsampling, the degree of clonotype sharing among donors was expected to be affected by sequencing depth. Even with the large sequencing depth, rarefaction of the sorted-subset datasets indicated that sequencing was incomplete. Across a handful of donors, approximately 5% of naive CD4, approximately 3.6% of naive CD8, 2.3% of memory CD4, and 0.3% to 0.45% of memory CD8 clonotypes were shared.

The cysteine opens and the phenylalanine closes a CDR3 of 15 amino acids. Kept here is only the CDR3 DNA, which spans 45 bases and is read in frame from base 1. After removal of 6 bases from V and 2 bases from J, the junction retains 7 bases not matched to a gene. CDR1 and CDR2 (MNHNY, SVGAGI) derive from the germline V gene (reference sequence). Using the deep immunoSEQ assay, multiplex PCR amplified TCR CDR3 regions from genomic DNA. Extracted genomic DNA from each cell subset was distributed evenly across all wells of several immunoSEQ 96-well plates, and each plate was treated as a replicate. For sorted subsets, each replicate PCR was loaded with 200 ng genomic DNA, equivalent to some 27,000 T cell genomes. The purified libraries were quantified using a Qubit 3.0 fluorometer, sized with a Bioanalyzer 2100, and then quantified again using the KAPA Library Quantification kit. Each immunoSEQ 96-well plate was sequenced on its own single-read 150-cycle Illumina NextSeq 550 flow cell. The authors' analysis ran thus. Because the immunoSEQ output held only junctional sequences and lacked quality scores, the filtering could not match the filtering applied to full-length reads. Sequences were annotated with PyIR, a Python wrapper for IgBLAST v1.9, using IMGT germline references to assign V/J genes and CDR3. Any read was removed if the V/J assignment was weak (E-value above 1e-6), the CDR3 was missing, or the read contained stop codons, out-of-frame junctions, or ambiguous translated residues. V3J clonotypes were defined as sequences sharing the same inferred V gene, J gene, and CDR3 amino acid sequence. Percentage overlap between repertoires was calculated by dividing the number of shared unique clonotypes by the size of the smaller repertoire. RTK rarefaction, the Chao1 estimator, and Recon v2.1 estimates of unobserved clonotypes were used to assess repertoire richness. OLGA was used to compute generation probabilities for all TCRbeta clonotypes that the gDNA method yielded from a handful of donors. TCRdb re-hosts the immuneACCESS table, in-frame sequences only. Its copies lack some clones; in the studies checked, an unresolved V gene accounts for under half of them, and the cause for the rest is not known. V and J calls and clone size are copied from that table; D and trimming were computed from the DNA. This sample is represented by fewer than 1.6 million clones; around 98.5% of them were singletons. The ten largest account for 0.3% to 0.45% of the sample.

Healthy HIV-negative adults with no recently reported acute infections or vaccinations were included as donors. All donors were Caucasian adults living in Nashville, Tennessee, USA. CD4+ T cells were enriched by magnetic negative selection; naive cells were then positively selected on CD45RA, and the negative fraction formed the memory subset. Blood was collected by leukapheresis, and PBMCs were isolated by Ficoll-Histopaque density gradient centrifugation and then cryopreserved in liquid nitrogen vapor phase. Analytical flow cytometry was used to check the purity and quantity of every magnetically sorted T cell population. Each sorted fraction had its genomic DNA isolated and then quantified by UV absorbance on a Nanodrop 2000c. On this clone itself: No cognate antigen has been identified for it. No base quality information exists; no much larger clone differs at one position.

The source of this sequence is a man aged 25 to 40 in good health. This sequence uses TRBV6-6 and TRBJ2-3, with 8 bases in between that match TRBD1. Sequenced input: naive CD4+ T cells sorted from blood. According to the study, the label for this sample's cell subset or site signals: CD45RA+ positively selected. The DNA sequence reads TGTGCCAGCAGAAAAGGACAGGGTCTCACAGATACGCAGTATTTT. Translation gives CASRKGQGLTDTQYF.